Each of the 27 T cell receptor beta chains below was sequenced from the same sample in a study of post-analysis software for immune sequencing data. Study observations and caveats: Patients showed TRBV5-6, TRBV5-1 and TRBV20-1 among 4 or 5 TRBV segments more frequent than in controls.

Each TCR beta cDNA library carried unique molecular identifiers. MiXCR was run by TCRdb on the PCR reads, yielding one entry per CDR3 protein. This table holds about 810,000 distinct CDR3 sequences, about 50% found once. No antigen has been identified for these receptors. The sequenced sample consisted of blood. These receptors were collected from a girl aged 5-17 years with multiple sclerosis.

V is TRBV6-5 and J is TRBJ2-5, with D perhaps being TRBD1 or TRBD2 (5 bases each). The end of the DNA is better explained by TRBJ2-7, so the J call may be wrong. The CDR3 is 13 amino acids. CDR1 is MNHEY and CDR2 is SVGAGI in the germline V gene. The chain's CDR3 is CATVGDPSYEQYF. The CDR3 coding sequence is TGTGCCACCGTGGGGGATCCCTCCTACGAGCAGTACTTC.

The V and J genes are TRBV29-1 and TRBJ2-7; 9 nucleotides agree with TRBD1. CDR1 SQVTM and CDR2 ANQGSEA come from the germline V gene. V gave up 7 bases and J gave up 0 bases; unmatched junction bases: 13. The CDR3 spans 16 residues. The CDR3 region is CSAKQGAGGNSYEQYF. The CDR3 DNA follows: TGCAGCGCTAAACAGGGGGCTGGAGGTAACTCCTACGAGCAGTACTTC.

CDR3 bases: TGCAGTGCGGACAGGGGCGATGAGCAGTTCTTC. Its translation is CSADRGDEQFF. The genes are TRBV20-1 and TRBJ2-1; TRBD1 agrees at 9 bases. Germline V gene sequence: CDR1 DFQATT, CDR2 SNEGSKA (reference sequence). The CDR3 is made up of 11 amino acids. After removal of 6 bases from V and 8 bases from J, the junction contained 2 bases not matched to a gene.

V and J are TRBV29-1 and TRBJ2-3; 10 bases fit TRBD2. Germline assignment: CDR1 SQVTM and CDR2 ANQGSEA. The CDR3 sequence is 15 residues long. V shed 4 bases and J 1 base; nucleotides not matched to a gene: 5. The CDR3 DNA sequence: TGCAGCGTTGGTAGGACTAGCGGAGGCACAGATACGCAGTATTTT. It codes for CSVGRTSGGTDTQYF.

This clonotype was observed a handful of times. This chain's CDR3 is CASIHEGLTEAFF. The CDR3 nucleotides read TGTGCCAGCATCCACGAGGGTCTCACTGAAGCTTTCTTT. The chain carries TRBV6-6 and TRBJ1-1; the D is unclear. The CDR3 totals 13 residues. The V gene's germline CDR1 is MNHNY and CDR2 SVGAGI (reference sequence). V lost 7 bases and J 4 bases, leaving 13 bases between the germline ends.

The chain links TRBV9 to TRBJ1-6, with TRBD1 matching 9 bases. Trimming at V came to 1 base and at J to 8 bases, leaving 7 bases not matched to a gene. The germline V gene encodes CDR1 SGDLS and CDR2 YYNGEE. CDR3 length equals 16 residues. The CDR3 loop is CASSVNPRQGDSPLHF. Here the CDR3 DNA reads TGTGCCAGCAGCGTAAATCCCCGACAGGGGGATTCACCCCTCCACTTT.

In this sample, this clonotype turned up once. The V call is TRBV12-3 or TRBV12-4, the J call TRBJ2-5; 11 bases match TRBD1. The CDR3 has 16 amino acids. Trimming removed 6 bases from V and 1 base from J; junction bases left unmatched: 7. The CDR3 nucleotides read TGTGCCAGCAGCCCCGGGACAGGGGGATTCCAAGAGACCCAGTACTTC. Translation gives CASSPGTGGFQETQYF.

This clonotype was detected only once. V and J are TRBV29-1 and TRBJ1-1; D not certain. Germline-derived CDR1 and CDR2 are SQVTM and ANQGSEA. The CDR3 contains 10 residues. The ends were cut back, 8 bases at V and 0 bases at J, with 4 bases in the middle. For the CDR3, the DNA is TGCAGCTTCGTGAACACTGAAGCTTTCTTT. This codes for CSFVNTEAFF.

This clonotype has just a few counts. This chain joins TRBV4-2 and TRBJ1-2, with D hard to call. Trimming stripped 2 bases from V and 5 bases from J, with 9 bases between. Germline V CDR1 and CDR2: LGHNA, YNFKEQ. The CDR3 runs to 13 residues. The CDR3 protein is CASSQSTGYGYTF. The CDR3 region has the DNA TGTGCCAGCAGCCAATCTACGGGATATGGCTACACCTTC.

The V gene is TRBV19, the J gene TRBJ2-1; 10 bases match TRBD2. The germline V gene has CDR1 LNHDA and CDR2 SQIVND (reference sequence). V lost 8 bases to trimming and J lost 8 bases; unmatched junction nucleotides: 6. The CDR3 length is 13 residues. CDR3 DNA sequence: TGTGCCAGTTCACAGCGGGAGGGGGATGAGCAGTTCTTC. It specifies CASSQREGDEQFF. Looking up the rest from reference TRBV19 and TRBJ2-1 gives the full variable domain: DGGITQSPKYLFRKEGQNVTLSCEQNLNHDAMYWYRQDPGQGLRLIYYSQIVNDFQKGDIAEGYSVSREKKESFPLTVTSAQKNPTAFYLCASSQREGDEQFFGPGTRLTVL.

V gene TRBV7-9 combines with J gene TRBJ2-3; 13 nucleotides match TRBD2. The CDR3 is made up of 14 amino acids. CDR1 is SEHNR and CDR2 is FQNEAQ in the germline V gene (reference sequence). With 10 bases clipped from V and 6 bases from J, the junction kept 7 bases outside the gene matches. CDR3 nucleotides: TGTGCCACCCTAAGGACTAGCGGGAGTGATACGCAGTATTTT. This gives the protein CATLRTSGSDTQYF.

The J gene is TRBJ2-3, the V gene TRBV7-2, with 8 bases aligning to TRBD2. The germline V gene encodes CDR1 SGHTA and CDR2 FQGNSA. The CDR3 covers 16 residues. Germline trimming cut 5 bases from V and 5 bases from J; bases unmatched to any gene: 12. The CDR3 loop is CASSARGSGAGDTQYF. In DNA form, the CDR3 reads TGTGCCAGCAGCGCCCGGGGTAGCGGGGCAGGAGATACGCAGTATTTT.

The chain links TRBV12-3 or TRBV12-4 to TRBJ2-1; perhaps TRBD2 as D (5 bases). The length of the CDR3 is 14 residues. Deletions cut 11 bases from V and 8 bases from J, with 22 bases between. CDR3 bases: TGTGCCGGCACCCGAGGACTGGGTTCGTATGAGCAGTTCTTC. Its protein product is CAGTRGLGSYEQFF.

The chain employs TRBV6-5 and TRBJ2-4; the match to TRBD2 covers 8 bases. The end of the DNA is better explained by TRBJ2-7, so the J call may be wrong. Germline V gene sequence: CDR1 MNHEY, CDR2 SVGAGI. CDR3 size: 12 residues. This CDR3 is CASSQTSDEQYF. CDR3 nucleotide sequence: TGTGCCAGCAGTCAGACTAGCGACGAGCAGTACTTC.

The genes are TRBV29-1 and TRBJ2-7; TRBD2 matches at 9 bases. The better agreement between TRBJ2-1 and the DNA end casts doubt on the J call. Germline V gives CDR1 SQVTM, CDR2 ANQGSEA. The length of the CDR3 is 14 residues. This chain's CDR3 is CSVLSGRRPGEQFF. The CDR3 nucleotides read TGCAGCGTTCTCAGCGGGAGGAGGCCGGGCGAGCAGTTCTTC.

The V gene is TRBV12-3 or TRBV12-4, the J gene TRBJ2-3; 7 nucleotides match TRBD2. J was trimmed by 0 bases and V by 7 bases; bases with no gene match: 4. CDR3 length equals 14 residues. CDR3 loop: CASISGASTDTQYF. CDR3 coding DNA: TGTGCCAGCATCAGCGGGGCTAGCACAGATACGCAGTATTTT.

This clonotype came up a few times. The chain employs TRBV13 and TRBJ2-7, with D unclear. Trimming pared 1 base from V and 7 bases from J, leaving 14 bases between. Per germline, CDR1 PRHDT and CDR2 FYEKMQ (reference sequence). The length of the CDR3 is 14 residues. CDR3 sequence (DNA): TGTGCCAGCAGCTTAGCCAGCGTCGCGAGGGAGCAGTACTTC. This translates into CASSLASVAREQYF.

The J gene is TRBJ1-2, the V gene TRBV4-1; no reliable D call. The CDR3 consists of 15 residues. V was shortened by 0 bases and J by 1 base, with 9 bases between the two germline ends. Germline values: CDR1 MGHRA, CDR2 YSYEKL. The CDR3 DNA reads as TGCGCCAGCAGCCAAGATTGGAGGGTTAACTATGGCTACACCTTC. Residues: CASSQDWRVNYGYTF.

The chain joins TRBV20-1 to TRBJ2-5, with 7 bases aligning to TRBD2. The trim removed 0 bases at V and 1 base at J, leaving 8 bases unmatched. The CDR3 contains 16 residues. Per the germline V gene, CDR1 is DFQATT and CDR2 is SNEGSKA (reference sequence). The CDR3 sequence: CSARDLVWGGQETQYF. CDR3 in DNA: TGCAGTGCTAGAGATCTAGTGTGGGGGGGCCAAGAGACCCAGTACTTC.

In this sample, this clonotype turned up a few times. The chain combines TRBV7-9 with TRBJ2-5, with D possibly being TRBD2 (6 bases). In germline, CDR1 is SEHNR, CDR2 FQNEAQ (reference sequence). The V gene lost 1 base and the J gene lost 11 bases, with 20 bases spanning the gap. CDR3 length: 15 amino acids. CDR3 in DNA: TGTGCCAGCAGCTTAGGCGGGGTGGCGGCGAAAGAGCAGTACTTC. Its protein product is CASSLGGVAAKEQYF.

The V gene is TRBV7-2, the J gene TRBJ2-1; D is perhaps TRBD2 (6 bases). Deletions cut 2 bases from V and 1 base from J, with 18 bases between. The CDR3 is 18 residues long. Germline CDR1 is SGHTA and CDR2 is FQGNSA. The CDR3 bases are TGTGCCAGCAGCTTATCCTCCCAACAACTAGCTTCCTACAATGAGCAGTTCTTC. This sequence encodes CASSLSSQQLASYNEQFF.

This rearrangement joins TRBV2 to TRBJ2-2; 10 nucleotides align to TRBD2. The CDR3 consists of 15 residues. Trimming cost V 8 bases and J 5 bases; bases outside gene matches: 8. CDR1 and CDR2 from the germline V gene are SNHLY and FYNNEI. Here the CDR3 DNA reads TGTGCCAGCGCTATTACTAGCGGGGTAACCGGGGAGCTGTTTTTT. Residues: CASAITSGVTGELFF.

There are a few counts of this clonotype. V gene TRBV20-1 combines with J gene TRBJ1-1, with TRBD1 matching 9 bases. This CDR3 spans 13 amino acids. Germline trimming cut 5 bases from V and 11 bases from J; bases unmatched to any gene: 12. Germline V lookup: CDR1 DFQATT, CDR2 SNEGSKA (reference sequence). The CDR3 is CSAEETGGAWAFF. CDR3 nucleotide sequence: TGCAGTGCTGAGGAAACAGGGGGCGCATGGGCTTTCTTT.

This clonotype was picked up many times. The chain links TRBV5-1 to TRBJ1-5, with D tentatively TRBD1 (5 bases). V was trimmed by 0 bases and J by 1 base, leaving 5 bases between them. Germline V gene sequence: CDR1 SGHRS, CDR2 YFSETQ. The CDR3 has 14 residues. CDR3 in DNA: TGCGCCAGCAGCTTGGGACAGAGCAATCAGCCCCAGCATTTT. The encoded protein is CASSLGQSNQPQHF.

V usage is TRBV2 and J usage is TRBJ2-5; D is possibly TRBD1 (6 bases). Germline V gene data show CDR1 as SNHLY and CDR2 as FYNNEI. This CDR3 is built from 14 residues. V was pared by 1 base and J by 4 bases, with 10 bases between. The CDR3 spells CASSEEGRGETQYF. CDR3 bases: TGTGCCAGCAGTGAAGAGGGCAGGGGAGAGACCCAGTACTTC.

This clonotype was recorded a few times. This chain uses TRBV13 with TRBJ1-1; TRBD1 is a possible D gene (5 bases). From germline, CDR1 is PRHDT and CDR2 FYEKMQ (reference sequence). The CDR3 consists of 14 residues. The ends were cut back, 1 base at V and 7 bases at J, with 13 bases in the middle. The CDR3 here is CASSLASGWDEAFF. In DNA, the CDR3 is TGTGCCAGCAGCTTAGCCTCAGGGTGGGATGAAGCTTTCTTT.

The V and J genes are TRBV20-1 and TRBJ2-7, with 10 bases aligning to TRBD1. The CDR3 length is 17 residues. The V gene end was trimmed by 8 bases and the J gene end by 2 bases; junction bases not matched to a gene: 18. Germline values: CDR1 DFQATT, CDR2 SNEGSKA (reference sequence). In DNA, the CDR3 is TGCAGTACTCTTAACAGGCTGGGACAGGGGTTCCCCTACGAGCAGTACTTC. Encoded protein: CSTLNRLGQGFPYEQYF.